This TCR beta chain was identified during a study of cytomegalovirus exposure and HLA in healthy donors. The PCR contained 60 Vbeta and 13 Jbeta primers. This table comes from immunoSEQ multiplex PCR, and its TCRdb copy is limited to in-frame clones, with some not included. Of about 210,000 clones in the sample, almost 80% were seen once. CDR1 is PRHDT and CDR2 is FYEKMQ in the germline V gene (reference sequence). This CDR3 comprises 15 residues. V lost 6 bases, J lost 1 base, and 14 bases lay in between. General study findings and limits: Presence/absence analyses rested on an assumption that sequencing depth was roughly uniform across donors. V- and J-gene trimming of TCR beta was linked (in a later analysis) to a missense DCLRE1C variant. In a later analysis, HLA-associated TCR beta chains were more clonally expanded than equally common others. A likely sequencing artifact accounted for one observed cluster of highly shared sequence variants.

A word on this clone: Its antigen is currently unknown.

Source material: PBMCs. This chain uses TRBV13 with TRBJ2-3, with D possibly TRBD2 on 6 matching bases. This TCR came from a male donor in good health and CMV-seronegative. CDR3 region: CASSSLGEGTDTQYF. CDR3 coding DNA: TGTGCCAGCAGTTCCTTAGGGGAGGGCACAGATACGCAGTATTTT.